Listed here are 18 T cell receptor beta chains from one sample, sequenced in a study of regulatory T cells in long-lasting Graves disease. For TCR beta, libraries came from iRepertoire HTBI primers and Arm-PCR of CDR3 regions. TCRdb reanalysed the multiplex PCR reads using MiXCR and keeps one entry per CDR3 protein. The profile shows hundreds of thousands of distinct CDR3 sequences, under 25% of them singletons. As to time point: persistent/refractory GD, antithyroid drugs over 5 years with positive TRAb. From RNA extracted from PBMCs, the TCR library was made. The sample here was peripheral blood mononuclear cells (PBMCs), taken when the disease was refractory, from a patient treated with antithyroid drugs. These receptors all come from a female donor with Graves disease.

This clonotype was seen more than once but under ten times. J is TRBJ2-7 and V is TRBV7-9; TRBD2 is a possible D gene (6 bases). This CDR3 is built from 14 residues. Germline V gene lookup returns CDR1 SEHNR and CDR2 FQNEAQ (reference sequence). V was trimmed by 0 bases and J by 5 bases, leaving 11 bases between them. CDR3 loop: CASSLAGGFNEQYF. CDR3 DNA: TGTGCCAGCAGCTTAGCCGGGGGTTTCAACGAGCAGTACTTC.

This clonotype occurred many times. CDR3 sequence: CASSFPRGQGGSYEQYF. The CDR3 nucleotides are TGTGCCAGCAGTTTTCCCCGGGGACAGGGTGGATCCTACGAGCAGTACTTC. The gene calls are TRBV28 and TRBJ2-7; 9 nucleotides align to TRBD1. The V gene's germline CDR1 is MDHEN and CDR2 SYDVKM. The CDR3 is 17 residues long. V shed 3 bases, J shed 1 base, and the junction held 10 bases outside the gene matches.

As regards this clonotype: Since a much larger clone is just one base distant, this may be a read error. The V and J genes are TRBV28 and TRBJ2-7; 7 nucleotides line up with TRBD1. In germline, CDR1 is MDHEN, CDR2 SYDVKM. Unmatched junction bases numbered 12, after V lost 5 bases and J lost 2 bases. The CDR3 extends over 16 amino acids. CDR3 bases: TGTGCCAGCAGTCCCGAAACGGGACAGAGAGCCTACGAGCAGTACTTC. It encodes CASSPETGQRAYEQYF.

The CDR3 here is CASSRTLPPSHWYEQFF. In nucleotides, the CDR3 is TGTGCCAGCAGCCGAACTCTCCCTCCCTCGCATTGGTATGAGCAGTTCTTC. The rearrangement links TRBV6-1 to TRBJ2-1, with no clear D. Trimming left V 6 bases short and J 8 bases short, with 26 bases between. Germline V gene lookup returns CDR1 MNHNS and CDR2 SASEGT. This CDR3 has 17 amino acids.

To note about this clonotype: A single base separates this from a much larger clone, so it may be a read error. V and J are TRBV3-1 and TRBJ2-5, with D perhaps TRBD1 (6 bases). The CDR3 contains 15 residues. CDR1 and CDR2 from the germline V gene are LGHDT and YNNKEL (reference sequence). V lost 7 bases and J 4 bases, leaving 19 bases between the germline ends. CDR3 sequence (DNA): TGTGCCAGCAACCTACTCCGGGACAACCGAGAGACCCAGTACTTC. This translates into CASNLLRDNRETQYF.

This clonotype appeared a few times. The chain uses TRBV7-2 and TRBJ2-7; 9 bases are shared with TRBD1. CDR1 SGHTA and CDR2 FQGNSA come from the germline V gene. This CDR3 region has 14 residues. Trimming cost V 6 bases and J 5 bases; bases outside gene matches: 8. DNA of the CDR3: TGTGCCAGCAGGCGACGGGACAGGGTAAACGAGCAGTACTTC. This encodes CASRRRDRVNEQYF. The variable domain in full, with the rest retrieved from reference TRBV7-2 and TRBJ2-7, is GAGVSQSPSNKVTEKGKDVELRCDPISGHTALYWYRQSLGQGLEFLIYFQGNSAPDKSGLPSDRFSAERTGGSVSTLTIQRTQQEDSAVYLCASRRRDRVNEQYFGPGTRLTVT.

This clonotype showed up many times. The CDR3 region has the DNA TGTGCCAGTCGCGGGAGCCCGTGGGAGACCCAGTACTTC. Protein sequence: CASRGSPWETQYF. This chain joins TRBV7-2 and TRBJ2-5, with 7 bases identical to TRBD2. J lost 5 bases, V lost 9 bases, and 9 bases had no gene match. Germline V gene sequence: CDR1 SGHTA, CDR2 FQGNSA. The CDR3 runs 13 residues.

V and J are TRBV29-1 and TRBJ2-7; D perhaps matches TRBD2 (6 bases). CDR1 is SQVTM, CDR2 ANQGSEA, per germline. The CDR3 loop spans 14 amino acids. V was shortened by 5 bases and J by 0 bases, with 14 bases between the two germline ends. The CDR3 sequence is CSVTGLPSSYEQYF. Here the CDR3 DNA reads TGCAGCGTTACCGGACTACCGAGCTCCTACGAGCAGTACTTC.

This clonotype was counted between two and nine times. The V gene is TRBV20-1, the J gene TRBJ2-4; no reliable D call. CDR3 length: 11 residues. V lost 6 bases to trimming and J lost 15 bases, with 18 bases between them. Germline CDR1 is DFQATT and CDR2 is SNEGSKA (reference sequence). CDR3 in amino acids: CSASLWGSPYF. The CDR3 DNA reads as TGCAGTGCCTCCCTTTGGGGATCCCCGTACTTC.

This clonotype was observed a few times. The rearrangement uses TRBV6-2 or TRBV6-3 and TRBJ2-5; no reliable D call. CDR3 length: 15 residues. V was pared by 2 bases and J by 1 base, with 11 bases between. CDR1 is MNHEY and CDR2 is SVGEGT in the germline V gene. The CDR3 coding sequence is TGTGCCAGCAGTTACCACTGGGCCCCCCAAGAGACCCAGTACTTC. This codes for CASSYHWAPQETQYF.

Many counts were recorded for this clonotype. The chain is built from TRBV28 and TRBJ2-7; 10 bases map to TRBD1. The CDR3 covers 15 residues. Germline CDR1 and CDR2: MDHEN and SYDVKM. The V and J ends lost 4 bases and 2 bases, in that order; junction bases with no gene match: 5. CDR3 in amino acids: CASSSIGQGAYEQYF. Here the CDR3 DNA reads TGTGCCAGCAGTTCAATCGGACAGGGGGCCTACGAGCAGTACTTC.

This clonotype was seen many times. The J gene is TRBJ2-5, the V gene TRBV28, with TRBD2 matching over 9 bases. Germline V gives CDR1 MDHEN, CDR2 SYDVKM. The CDR3 contains 14 residues. After removal of 2 bases from V and 5 bases from J, the junction contained 3 bases not matched to a gene. CDR3 bases: TGTGCCAGCAGTTTAGCGGGAGGGGGGGAGACCCAGTACTTC. Protein: CASSLAGGGETQYF.

Ten or more counts support this clonotype. The rearrangement links TRBV20-1 to TRBJ1-1; D might be TRBD1 (6 bases). The ends were cut back, 1 base at V and 10 bases at J, with 19 bases in the middle. In germline, CDR1 is DFQATT, CDR2 SNEGSKA (reference sequence). The CDR3 is 14 residues long. The CDR3 nucleotides are TGCAGTGCTAGAGCTGGGGGGCGCGTTAGGGGAGCTTTCTTT. Its translation is CSARAGGRVRGAFF.

This rearrangement joins TRBV6-2 or TRBV6-3 to TRBJ2-2; D gene ambiguous. The CDR3 runs 15 residues. In germline, CDR1 is MNHEY, CDR2 SVGEGT. The V and J ends lost 0 bases and 5 bases respectively, with 10 bases between them. The CDR3 reads CASSYSATATGELFF. The CDR3 nucleotides read TGTGCCAGCAGTTACTCGGCGACTGCAACCGGGGAGCTGTTTTTT.

This clonotype was observed a handful of times. The chain joins TRBV29-1 to TRBJ2-7, with D uncertain. Trimming left V 3 bases short and J 1 base short, with 7 bases between. In germline, CDR1 is SQVTM, CDR2 ANQGSEA. The CDR3 contains 12 residues. CDR3: CSVDLGSYEQYF. The CDR3 DNA follows: TGCAGCGTTGATTTAGGATCCTACGAGCAGTACTTC.

This clonotype was counted at least ten times. The chain's CDR3 is CASSLGPGQGASYEQYF. The CDR3 DNA is TGTGCCAGCAGTTTGGGTCCGGGACAGGGCGCGTCCTACGAGCAGTACTTC. The V and J genes are TRBV27 and TRBJ2-7; 9 nucleotides agree with TRBD1. Germline values: CDR1 MNHEY, CDR2 SMNVEV (reference sequence). V lost 3 bases to trimming and J lost 1 base; unmatched junction nucleotides: 10. This CDR3 region has 17 residues.

The chain combines TRBV19 with TRBJ1-1; TRBD1 matches at 9 bases. The CDR3 runs 13 residues. The junction had 2 bases not matched to a gene; V was cut back by 7 bases and J by 2 bases. Per germline, CDR1 LNHDA and CDR2 SQIVND (reference sequence). CDR3 nucleotide sequence: TGTGCCAGTACGACAGGGGGAAACACTGAAGCTTTCTTT. Protein: CASTTGGNTEAFF.

This clonotype occurred a few times. This sequence joins TRBV5-1 and TRBJ1-6, with D perhaps matching TRBD1 (5 bases). With 4 bases removed from V and 0 bases from J, the gap between germline ends came to 11 bases. The CDR3 is 16 amino acids. Germline-derived CDR1 and CDR2 are SGHRS and YFSETQ. CDR3 in amino acids: CASSGSGSSYNSPLHF. The CDR3 nucleotides are TGCGCCAGCAGCGGGTCAGGGAGCTCCTATAATTCACCCCTCCACTTT.